A selection of T cell receptor beta chains follows, all from one sample in a study of human T cells and chemical hapten exposure. TCRdb re-called the RACE reads through MiXCR, storing one row per CDR3 protein. This table has approximately 90,000 distinct CDR3 sequences, approximately 11% appearing once. Sequenced material: whole blood, taken in connection with sensitization to the hapten diphenylcyclopropenone (DPC). Receptor source: a man between 40 and 49 years old with alopecia areata. Some clones in this sample may be carry-over from other donors' samples. Both conserved end residues are part of each CDR3. D genes are given only for firm matches. Expanded clones get a size class; other rows say once, few or many, or leave the size out.

abundance	v_gene	d_gene	j_gene	CDR3nt	CDR3aa
NA	TRBV6-5	TRBD1	TRBJ1-1	TGTGCCAGTTCCTCCGGACAGGGGGGGTACACTGAAGCTTTCTTT	CASSSGQGGYTEAFF
NA	TRBV24-1	NA	TRBJ2-5	TGTGCCACCAGCCGGGGGCAAGAGACCCAGTACTTC	CATSRGQETQYF
NA	TRBV6-2/TRBV6-3	NA	TRBJ1-1	TGTGCCAGCAGTTACTCCTCCCTCGGACGGGACACTGAAGCTTTCTTT	CASSYSSLGRDTEAFF
NA	TRBV3-1	NA	TRBJ2-1	TGTGCCAGCAGCCAAGGGGCTGGGATGTTTAATGAGCAGTTCTTC	CASSQGAGMFNEQFF
few	TRBV6-1	TRBD1	TRBJ2-5	TGTGCCAGCAGTTCTTTTTGGGACAGTCACCTTCAAGAGACCCAGTACTTC	CASSSFWDSHLQETQYF
few	TRBV11-1	NA	TRBJ2-5	TGTGCCAGCAGCATATCCCCTTACAGGACAGAGACCCAGTACTTC	CASSISPYRTETQYF
NA	TRBV6-6	NA	TRBJ1-6	TGTGCCAGCATGCAGACGATGGGGAGCTCCTATAATTCACCCCTCCACTTT	CASMQTMGSSYNSPLHF
few	TRBV7-8	NA	TRBJ2-7	TGTGCCAGCAGCCCCCAGGGCGGGGGCGTCGAGCTGCGGTTC	CASSPQGGGVELRF
many	TRBV5-1	TRBD1	TRBJ1-2	TGCGCCAGCAGCTTGATATCCGGGACAGCGGATGGCTACACCTTC	CASSLISGTADGYTF
NA	TRBV29-1	NA	TRBJ2-1	TGCAGCGTTGATGGACAAAGGAGGAGGAATGAGCAGTTCTTC	CSVDGQRRRNEQFF
few	TRBV27	TRBD1	TRBJ2-1	TGTGCCAGCAGCTCCTGGACAGGGGGCAATGAGCAGTTCTTC	CASSSWTGGNEQFF
few	TRBV5-1	NA	TRBJ2-3	TGCGCCAGCAGCCTTTTGGGCAGGGGGGCAGATACGCAGTATTTT	CASSLLGRGADTQYF
NA	TRBV3-1	NA	TRBJ1-1	TGTGCCAGCAGTCCGACAGGAGCCTTTGAAGCTTTCTTT	CASSPTGAFEAFF
NA	TRBV24-1	NA	TRBJ2-6	TGTGCCACCAGTGATCGAGGGTTTGGGGCCAACGTCCTGACTTTC	CATSDRGFGANVLTF
NA	TRBV6-2/TRBV6-3	TRBD2	TRBJ2-1	TGTGCCAGCAGTCTAATTAGCGGGAGGGCTTCTGAGCAGTTCTTC	CASSLISGRASEQFF
many	TRBV7-9	TRBD1	TRBJ1-4	TGTGCCAGCAGCCCGACAGGGGCGTGGGAAAAACTGTTTTTT	CASSPTGAWEKLFF
NA	TRBV7-9	NA	TRBJ1-1	TGTGCCAGCAGCTTAGCGGAGACACCTTCAAGGGACACTGAAGCTTTCTTT	CASSLAETPSRDTEAFF
NA	TRBV27	NA	TRBJ2-5	TGTGCCAGCAGTTTATCGGGGACTCTCCAAGAGACCCAGTACTTC	CASSLSGTLQETQYF
few	TRBV6-1	NA	TRBJ1-2	TGTGCCAGCAGGAACTATGGCTACACCTTC	CASRNYGYTF
few	TRBV11-3	TRBD2	TRBJ2-1	TGTGCCAGCAGCCCAAGCGGGGGCCTTTACAATGAGCAGTTCTTC	CASSPSGGLYNEQFF